Below, 23 T cell receptor beta chains from the same sample are listed, as sequenced in a study of cytomegalovirus exposure and HLA in healthy donors. The PCR used 60 Vbeta and 13 Jbeta primers. Clones were sequenced by immunoSEQ multiplex PCR, and TCRdb holds only the in-frame ones, with some missing. The sample has 110,000 or so clones, around 66% seen once. Sequenced: PBMCs. Source of these receptors: a man aged 18-30 years in good health and CMV-seropositive.

This chain joins TRBV2 and TRBJ1-5, with D uncertain. Germline CDR1 reads SNHLY; CDR2 reads FYNNEI. This CDR3 region has 11 residues. Trimming took 8 bases from V and 13 from J, leaving 15 bases between them. CDR3 sequence: CASRRELAQHF. The CDR3 DNA follows: TGTGCCAGCCGGCGGGAGCTAGCACAGCATTTT.

The chain links TRBV18 to TRBJ2-1, with a weak D call TRBD2 (5 bases). With 3 bases removed from V and 0 bases from J, the gap between germline ends came to 9 bases. CDR3 length equals 15 residues. Germline CDR1 and CDR2: KGHSH and LQKENI. The CDR3 is CASSPQTSSYNEQFF. The CDR3 region has the DNA TGTGCCAGCTCACCCCAAACTAGCTCCTACAATGAGCAGTTCTTC.

The genes are TRBV4-1 and TRBJ2-2, with a weak D call TRBD2 (5 bases). The CDR3 extends over 15 amino acids. In germline, CDR1 is MGHRA, CDR2 YSYEKL. V was shortened by 0 bases and J by 7 bases, with 12 bases between the two germline ends. CDR3 loop: CASSQETSFSGELFF. CDR3 nucleotide sequence: TGCGCCAGCAGCCAAGAAACTAGTTTTAGCGGGGAGCTGTTTTTT.

This clone came up a few times. The V call is TRBV28, the J call TRBJ2-3; weak D call: TRBD1 (5 bases). Per the germline V gene, CDR1 is MDHEN and CDR2 is SYDVKM. This CDR3 contains 15 residues. V was clipped by 9 bases and J by 0 bases, with 16 bases between them. CDR3 DNA: TGTGCCAGTTTGCTACGACAGTATAGCACAGATACGCAGTATTTT. It translates to CASLLRQYSTDTQYF.

This sequence joins TRBV4-1 and TRBJ1-6; the D gene is possibly TRBD1 (5 bases). V shed 4 bases and J shed 6 bases, with 10 bases lying between them. CDR3 size: 14 residues. Per germline, CDR1 MGHRA and CDR2 YSYEKL. DNA for the CDR3: TGCGCCAGCAGCCTTGGACAAAGTAATTCACCCCTCCACTTT. This gives the protein CASSLGQSNSPLHF.

V is TRBV5-1 and J is TRBJ2-5, with 8 positions matching TRBD1. V shed 4 bases, J shed 5 bases, and the junction held 7 bases outside the gene matches. This CDR3 has 14 amino acids. From germline, CDR1 is SGHRS and CDR2 YFSETQ. The CDR3 loop is CASSPGQGLETQYF. The DNA of the CDR3 is TGCGCCAGCAGCCCCGGACAGGGTTTGGAGACCCAGTACTTC.

This chain links TRBV18 with TRBJ1-2; D is perhaps TRBD1 (6 bases). This CDR3 has 12 amino acids. The germline CDR1 and CDR2 sequences are KGHSH and LQKENI. The V and J ends lost 6 bases and 8 bases respectively, with 13 bases between them. CDR3 residues: CASSYSGEGYTF. DNA for the CDR3: TGTGCCAGCTCGTACTCAGGGGAAGGCTACACCTTC.

The gene calls are TRBV6-5 and TRBJ2-2; D unclear. CDR3 size: 13 residues. Germline CDR1 and CDR2: MNHEY and SVGAGI. Trimming removed 5 bases from V and 4 bases from J, with 8 bases in between. The CDR3 nucleotides read TGTGCCAGCAGTCCCGACTTCACCGGGGAGCTGTTTTTT. Translating it yields CASSPDFTGELFF.

This clone was seen just once. The V call is TRBV10-3, the J call TRBJ1-5; TRBD1 aligns across 11 bases. The germline CDR1 and CDR2 sequences are ENHRY and SYGVKD. The V and J ends lost 4 bases and 7 bases, in that order; junction bases with no gene match: 0. This CDR3 comprises 13 residues. CDR3 coding DNA: TGTGCCATCAGTGGGGACAGGGGGCAGCCCCAGCATTTT. Protein product: CAISGDRGQPQHF.

The chain couples TRBV11-2 to TRBJ2-7, with 8 nucleotides matching TRBD2. Trimming removed 5 bases from V and 4 bases from J; junction bases left unmatched: 10. The V gene's germline CDR1 is SGHAT and CDR2 FQNNGV. CDR3 length: 15 amino acids. CDR3 nucleotides: TGTGCCAGCAGCCCGTTAGGCGGGGGGCCTTACGAGCAGTACTTC. Residues: CASSPLGGGPYEQYF.

V gene TRBV28 combines with J gene TRBJ2-7; the D gene is possibly TRBD1 (5 bases). There are 17 residues in the CDR3. Germline V gives CDR1 MDHEN, CDR2 SYDVKM. Deletions cut 2 bases from V and 2 bases from J, with 19 bases between. CDR3 nucleotide sequence: TGTGCCAGCAGTTTAACCTATGGGGCAGGCCAAACCTACGAGCAGTACTTC. The encoded protein is CASSLTYGAGQTYEQYF.

The chain carries TRBV6-5 and TRBJ1-1; 11 nucleotides agree with TRBD1. Trimming removed 6 bases from V and 11 bases from J; junction bases left unmatched: 11. Germline lookup yields CDR1 MNHEY and CDR2 SVGAGI. The CDR3 loop spans 14 amino acids. The CDR3 bases are TGTGCCAGCAGAGTCCTGGGACAGGGGGGGATCGCTTTCTTT. The encoded protein is CASRVLGQGGIAFF.

The chain employs TRBV5-1 and TRBJ2-5; weak D call: TRBD1 (6 bases). With 6 bases removed from V and 4 bases from J, the gap between germline ends came to 22 bases. The CDR3 covers 16 residues. Germline CDR1 and CDR2: SGHRS and YFSETQ. This CDR3 reads CASMKGQLGRGETQYF. CDR3 in DNA: TGCGCCAGCATGAAAGGACAGTTAGGCCGAGGAGAGACCCAGTACTTC.

The chain is built from TRBV9 and TRBJ2-5; D unresolved. Trimming took 4 bases from V and 5 from J, leaving 18 bases between them. Germline V gene sequence: CDR1 SGDLS, CDR2 YYNGEE. There are 15 residues in the CDR3. Written as DNA, the CDR3 is TGTGCCAGCAGCCCACCCGACACCGCTCGGGAGACCCAGTACTTC. It yields the protein CASSPPDTARETQYF.

The CDR3 sequence: CASSLISTSGSTDTQYF. CDR3 nucleotides: TGCGCCAGCAGCCTGATTTCGACTAGCGGGAGCACAGATACGCAGTATTTT. V is TRBV5-1 and J is TRBJ2-3, with TRBD2 matching 10 bases. The germline gives CDR1 SGHRS, CDR2 YFSETQ. CDR3 length: 17 amino acids. After removal of 4 bases from V and 0 bases from J, the junction contained 8 bases not matched to a gene. Supplemented by reference TRBV5-1 and TRBJ2-3, the full variable domain reads KAGVTQTPRYLIKTRGQQVTLSCSPISGHRSVSWYQQTPGQGLQFLFEYFSETQRNKGNFPGRFSGRQFSNSRSEMNVSTLELGDSALYLCASSLISTSGSTDTQYFGPGTRLTVL.

V is TRBV19 and J is TRBJ1-2; D may be TRBD1 (5 bases). Between the trimmed V and J ends, which lost 0 bases and 3 bases, there was a span of 11 bases. CDR3 size: 15 residues. CDR1 LNHDA and CDR2 SQIVND come from the germline V gene (reference sequence). CDR3 DNA sequence: TGTGCCAGTAGTATAGAGGGCAGGGATGACTATGGCTACACCTTC. This sequence encodes CASSIEGRDDYGYTF.

The chain recombines TRBV7-9 with TRBJ2-2; 9 nucleotides agree with TRBD1. The CDR3 loop spans 16 amino acids. J lost 1 base, V lost 5 bases, and 5 bases had no gene match. Germline V CDR1 and CDR2: SEHNR, FQNEAQ (reference sequence). The CDR3 reads CASSPQDRGNTGELFF. DNA of the CDR3: TGTGCCAGCAGCCCCCAGGACAGGGGGAACACCGGGGAGCTGTTTTTT.

V usage is TRBV7-2 and J usage is TRBJ2-3; 7 nucleotides align to TRBD2. The germline CDR1 and CDR2 sequences are SGHTA and FQGNSA. There are 16 residues in the CDR3. With 2 bases clipped from V and 1 base from J, the junction kept 6 bases outside the gene matches. Written as DNA, the CDR3 is TGTGCCAGCAGCTTAAGGTGGGGAGGGGGCACAGATACGCAGTATTTT. This gives the protein CASSLRWGGGTDTQYF.

CDR3 DNA sequence: TGTGCCAGCGGCAGGACAGATACGCAGTATTTT. It is translated as CASGRTDTQYF. The V and J genes are TRBV2 and TRBJ2-3; no reliable D call. The germline gives CDR1 SNHLY, CDR2 FYNNEI. V gave up 8 bases and J gave up 3 bases, with 6 bases separating them. This CDR3 region has 11 residues.

The chain employs TRBV6-5 and TRBJ2-3, with D possibly matching TRBD2 (7 bases). The germline V and J ends were trimmed by 7 bases and 4 bases, with 18 bases remaining between them. The CDR3 totals 15 residues. Germline lookup yields CDR1 MNHEY and CDR2 SVGAGI. Here the CDR3 reads CASTEGGGLADTQYF. The CDR3 region has the DNA TGTGCCAGCACAGAAGGGGGGGGGCTGGCAGATACGCAGTATTTT.

This sequence joins TRBV5-1 and TRBJ1-1; the D is unclear. The CDR3 sequence is 18 residues long. Trimming took off 4 bases at V and 1 base at J, with 23 bases between the two ends. The germline V gene encodes CDR1 SGHRS and CDR2 YFSETQ. The CDR3, as DNA: TGCGCCAGCAGCATTGGATCTTCTGTCCGGAGTAAGAACACTGAAGCTTTCTTT. This gives the protein CASSIGSSVRSKNTEAFF.

This clone was observed a handful of times. The chain uses TRBV9 and TRBJ2-6; D call uncertain. Germline values: CDR1 SGDLS, CDR2 YYNGEE. V was shortened by 5 bases and J by 1 base, with 7 bases between the two germline ends. The CDR3 length is 14 residues. This chain's CDR3 is CASRESSGANVLTF. For the CDR3, the DNA is TGTGCCAGCAGGGAGAGTTCTGGGGCCAACGTCCTGACTTTC.

This clone has just a few counts. The rearrangement uses TRBV5-4 and TRBJ1-1, with no clear D. The CDR3 runs 15 residues. In germline, CDR1 is SGHNT, CDR2 YYREEE (reference sequence). Between the trimmed V and J ends, which lost 0 bases and 4 bases, there was a span of 13 bases. In nucleotides, the CDR3 is TGTGCCAGCAGCTTGGGCCCCAAAGGCGGCACTGAAGCTTTCTTT. It encodes CASSLGPKGGTEAFF.